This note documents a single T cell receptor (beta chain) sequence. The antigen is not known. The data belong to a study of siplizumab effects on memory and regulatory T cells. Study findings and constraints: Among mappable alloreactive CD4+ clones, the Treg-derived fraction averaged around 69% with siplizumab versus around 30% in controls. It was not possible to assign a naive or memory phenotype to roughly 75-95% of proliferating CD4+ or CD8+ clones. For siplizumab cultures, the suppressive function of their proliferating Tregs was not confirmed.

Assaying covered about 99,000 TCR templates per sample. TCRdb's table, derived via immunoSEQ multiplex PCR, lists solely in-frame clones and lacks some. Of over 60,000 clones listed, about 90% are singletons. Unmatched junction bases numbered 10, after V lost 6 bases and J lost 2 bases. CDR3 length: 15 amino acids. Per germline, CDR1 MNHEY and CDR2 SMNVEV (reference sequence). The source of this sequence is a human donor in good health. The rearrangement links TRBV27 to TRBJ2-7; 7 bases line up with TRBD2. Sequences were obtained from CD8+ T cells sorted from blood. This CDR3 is CASSPRGSGAYEQYF. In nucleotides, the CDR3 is TGTGCCAGCAGCCCCCGAGGAAGCGGGGCCTACGAGCAGTACTTC.